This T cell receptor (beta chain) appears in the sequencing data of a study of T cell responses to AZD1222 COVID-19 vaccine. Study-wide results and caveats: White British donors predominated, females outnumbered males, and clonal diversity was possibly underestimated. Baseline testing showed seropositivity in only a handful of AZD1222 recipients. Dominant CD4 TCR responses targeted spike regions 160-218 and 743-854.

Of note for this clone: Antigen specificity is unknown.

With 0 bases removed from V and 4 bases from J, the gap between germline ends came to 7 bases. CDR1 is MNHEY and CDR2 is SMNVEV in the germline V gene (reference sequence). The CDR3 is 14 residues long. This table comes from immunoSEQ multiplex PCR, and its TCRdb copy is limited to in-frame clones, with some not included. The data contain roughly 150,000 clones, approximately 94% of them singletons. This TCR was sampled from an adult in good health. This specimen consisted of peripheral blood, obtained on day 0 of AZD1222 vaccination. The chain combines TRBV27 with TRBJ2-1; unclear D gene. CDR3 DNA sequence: TGTGCCAGCAGTTTATCTCGGGTGTACAATGAGCAGTTCTTC. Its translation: CASSLSRVYNEQFF.